Listed below are T cell receptor beta chains from one sample, sequenced in a study of T cell repertoires in cytomegalovirus infection. TCRdb reprocessed the reads via MiXCR and lists one record per CDR3 protein. The table shows roughly 87,000 distinct CDR3 sequences, with about 31% occurring only once. These receptors lack a known antigen. This sample comprised CD8+ T cells from cultured PBMCs, obtained from culture after CMV antigen stimulation. The receptors originated from a human donor in good health (CMV status not recorded). Some clones in this sample may be carry-over from other donors' samples. Both conserved end residues are part of each CDR3. A D gene is named only where the DNA matches it firmly. Clone sizes are given selectively: once, few, many, or a class where the clone is expanded.

TRBV7-2,few,.,TRBJ2-5,TGTGCCAGCAGCCCTAGTGGGGAGACCCAGTACTTC,CASSPSGETQYF
TRBV7-7,many,.,TRBJ2-3,TGTGCCAGCAGCTTCTCCTTAAGCACAGATACGCAGTATTTT,CASSFSLSTDTQYF
TRBV12-3/TRBV12-4,many,.,TRBJ1-1,TGTGCCAGCAGTTGGAGCCTTAACACTGAAGCTTTCTTT,CASSWSLNTEAFF
TRBV28,.,.,TRBJ2-3,TGTGCCAGCAGGGCCCGGAGCAGCCCCCCTAGAGATACGCAGTATTTT,CASRARSSPPRDTQYF
TRBV7-9,.,.,TRBJ2-1,TGTGCCAGCAGCTTAGGCTTTGGGCAGGTCAATGAGCAGTTCTTC,CASSLGFGQVNEQFF
TRBV7-2,once,.,TRBJ1-6,TGTGCCAGCAGCCTATTAACAGGGTTTTCATCCCTCCACTTT,CASSLLTGFSSLHF
TRBV18,.,.,TRBJ2-7,TGTGCCAGCTCACCGTTAGGCGACTCCTACGAGCAGTACTTC,CASSPLGDSYEQYF
TRBV20-1,.,.,TRBJ2-1,TGCAGTGCCGTCTGGAATGAGCAGTTCTTC,CSAVWNEQFF
TRBV9,few,.,TRBJ1-1,TGTGCCAGCAGCGTAGCTACCGGCACTGAAGCTTTCTTT,CASSVATGTEAFF
TRBV9,once,.,TRBJ2-7,TGTGCCAGCAGCGGAACCGGGGCCATCTCCCACGAGCAGTACTTC,CASSGTGAISHEQYF
TRBV15,few,.,TRBJ1-1,TGTGCCACCAGCAGAGACAGGTGGACTGAAGCTTTCTTT,CATSRDRWTEAFF
TRBV5-6,.,.,TRBJ1-5,TGTGCCAGCAGTCTGACCGGTCGCAATCAGCCCCAGCATTTT,CASSLTGRNQPQHF
TRBV2,many,TRBD2,TRBJ2-7,TGTGCCAGCATCGCTAGCGGGGAGGTTCGGGAGCAGTACTTC,CASIASGEVREQYF
TRBV7-2,few,.,TRBJ2-1,TGTGCCAGCAGCTTAATAGGAAGCTCCTACAATGAGCAGTTCTTC,CASSLIGSSYNEQFF
TRBV7-8,many,.,TRBJ1-1,TGTGCCAGCAGCTTAGGGCAGGGCCTTGAAGCTTTCTTT,CASSLGQGLEAFF
TRBV12-3/TRBV12-4,few,TRBD1,TRBJ1-2,TGTGCCAGCAGTTTAGGGGACAGGGATGGCTACACCTTC,CASSLGDRDGYTF
TRBV10-3,few,.,TRBJ2-5,TGTGCCATCAGTGAGTCGTCAGCGGGCAGGGAAGAGACCCAGTACTTC,CAISESSAGREETQYF
TRBV5-1,.,.,TRBJ2-3,TGCGCCAGCAGCTTGTACAGTCCAGATACGCAGTATTTT,CASSLYSPDTQYF
TRBV12-3/TRBV12-4,few,.,TRBJ1-2,TGTGCCAGCAGCGTCCGGGGACCTAACTATGGCTACACCTTC,CASSVRGPNYGYTF
TRBV7-2,many,TRBD1,TRBJ1-1,TGTGCCAGTAACTCGGGACAGCACATGAACACTGAAGCTTTCTTT,CASNSGQHMNTEAFF
TRBV4-2,.,TRBD2,TRBJ2-3,TGTGCCAGCAGCCAAGATTTAACTAGCGGGGGATCTAGCACAGATACGCAGTATTTT,CASSQDLTSGGSSTDTQYF
TRBV4-1,.,.,TRBJ1-2,TGCGCCAGCAGTCTTCGTCTTGGGGCCACGGGAGATGGCTACACCTTC,CASSLRLGATGDGYTF
TRBV7-8,many,TRBD1,TRBJ2-3,TGTGCCAGCAGCTCTTCGACAGGGCTCAGCACAGATACGCAGTATTTT,CASSSSTGLSTDTQYF
TRBV7-9,.,.,TRBJ2-3,TGTGCCAGCAGCTCCCCTGGGCACACAGATACGCAGTATTTT,CASSSPGHTDTQYF
TRBV6-2/TRBV6-3,.,.,TRBJ1-6,TGTGCCAGCAGTTATGGGGCGGCCACCCTCCACTTT,CASSYGAATLHF
TRBV19,.,TRBD2,TRBJ2-3,TGTGCCAGTAGTACCTTAGCGGGAGGGACAGATACGCAGTATTTT,CASSTLAGGTDTQYF
TRBV7-8,few,TRBD1,TRBJ1-5,TGTGCCAGCAGCTTAAAGCAGAGGGACAGGTATAGCAATCAGCCCCAGCATTTT,CASSLKQRDRYSNQPQHF
TRBV7-9,.,TRBD2,TRBJ2-1,TGTGCCAGCAGCCCCCTCCTAGCGGGGGGGCATTACAATGAGCAGTTCTTC,CASSPLLAGGHYNEQFF
TRBV6-1,many,.,TRBJ1-3,TGTGCCAGCAGGAGGGCAGGGGAACGAAACACCATATATTTT,CASRRAGERNTIYF
TRBV9,few,.,TRBJ2-3,TGTGCCAGCAGCGTCGACGGCACAGATACGCAGTATTTT,CASSVDGTDTQYF
TRBV7-2,.,TRBD2,TRBJ2-1,TGTGCCAGCACCCTAGGGGGCCTACTAGCGGGGGGTCCCTACAATGAGCAGTTCTTC,CASTLGGLLAGGPYNEQFF
TRBV12-3/TRBV12-4,.,.,TRBJ1-1,TGTGCCAGCTCCCGGGGGGGGGCGTTGAACACTGAAGCTTTCTTT,CASSRGGALNTEAFF
TRBV6-2/TRBV6-3,many,.,TRBJ1-6,TGTGCCAGCAGTTATGGAGCGGATTCACCCCTCCACTTT,CASSYGADSPLHF
TRBV28,.,.,TRBJ1-5,TGTGCCAGCAGCCATAACCGCGCGTCCCAGCATTTT,CASSHNRASQHF
TRBV6-5,many,.,TRBJ2-7,TGTGCCAGCAGTTACACGCCCAACCGCCTAGAGCAGTACTTC,CASSYTPNRLEQYF
TRBV4-1,.,.,TRBJ1-2,TGCGCCAGCAGCCAAGTGGGAGGGGAAGGCTATGGCTACACCTTC,CASSQVGGEGYGYTF
TRBV14,many,.,TRBJ1-2,TGTGCCAGCAGCCAAGATGAAGTGGACGGATATGGCTACACCTTC,CASSQDEVDGYGYTF
TRBV6-2/TRBV6-3,.,TRBD2,TRBJ2-1,TGTGCCAGCAGCGAAGGGGCTAGCGGGGGCGAGTACAATGAGCAGTTCTTC,CASSEGASGGEYNEQFF
TRBV25-1,few,.,TRBJ1-2,TGTGCCAGCAGTGAGAAGTATGGCTACACCTTC,CASSEKYGYTF
TRBV15,.,TRBD1,TRBJ2-1,TGTGCCACCAGCACCCAGGGGGACCATGAGCAGTTCTTC,CATSTQGDHEQFF
TRBV7-6,many,TRBD1,TRBJ2-7,TGTGCCAGCAGCGCATCGGACAGGGTCCTCTCCTACGAGCAGTACTTC,CASSASDRVLSYEQYF
TRBV28,.,.,TRBJ2-2,TGTGCCAGCAGTCAGAGGGGGACCGGGGAGCTGTTTTTT,CASSQRGTGELFF
TRBV9,many,.,TRBJ2-5,TGTGCCAGCAGCGTTTCTGGTGGGACCCAGTACTTC,CASSVSGGTQYF
TRBV5-6,many,.,TRBJ1-1,TGTGCCAGCAGCCCCCAGGGGATTATAGGGTTGAACACTGAAGCTTTCTTT,CASSPQGIIGLNTEAFF
TRBV29-1,few,.,TRBJ1-2,TGCAGCGTCTGGGGGATGGGATATGGCTACACCTTC,CSVWGMGYGYTF
TRBV20-1,.,.,TRBJ1-1,TGCAGTGCTAGAGCCCATGGCCGGCGGGGTGGCGACACTGAAGCTTTCTTT,CSARAHGRRGGDTEAFF
TRBV19,few,.,TRBJ2-7,TGTGCCAGTAGTTACGGCAGGACCTACGAGCAGTACTTC,CASSYGRTYEQYF
TRBV15,.,TRBD2,TRBJ2-5,TGTGCCACCAGTCCTACTAGCGGGGGGGCCGAGACCCAGTACTTC,CATSPTSGGAETQYF
TRBV28,.,.,TRBJ2-1,TGTGCCAGCAGTCACCGTTTCCGACAGAACAATGAGCAGTTCTTC,CASSHRFRQNNEQFF
TRBV2,.,.,TRBJ2-7,TGTGCCAGCAAGGGGGCCTACGAGCAGTACTTC,CASKGAYEQYF
TRBV6-5,many,.,TRBJ1-5,TGTGCCAGCAGTTACGGGGGAAATCAGCCCCAGCATTTT,CASSYGGNQPQHF
TRBV24-1,.,.,TRBJ2-5,TGTGCCACCAGTGATTCCCATAGTTTGTCGGCGGACCCTCAAGAGACCCAGTACTTC,CATSDSHSLSADPQETQYF
TRBV20-1,few,TRBD1,TRBJ1-5,TGCAGTGCTGCTAGGGACAGGGATAAACGGAGCAATCAGCCCCAGCATTTT,CSAARDRDKRSNQPQHF